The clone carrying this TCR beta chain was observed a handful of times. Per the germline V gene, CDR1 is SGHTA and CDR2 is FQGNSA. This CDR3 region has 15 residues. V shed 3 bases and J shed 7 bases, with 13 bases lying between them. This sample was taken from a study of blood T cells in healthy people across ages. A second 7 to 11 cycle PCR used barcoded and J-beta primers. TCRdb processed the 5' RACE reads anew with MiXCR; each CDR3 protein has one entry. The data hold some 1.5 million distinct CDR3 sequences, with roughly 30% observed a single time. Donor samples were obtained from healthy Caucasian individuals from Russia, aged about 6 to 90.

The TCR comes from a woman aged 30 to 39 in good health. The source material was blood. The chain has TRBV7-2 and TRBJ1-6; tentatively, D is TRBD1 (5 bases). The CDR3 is CASSLGRDQNSPLHF. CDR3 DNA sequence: TGTGCCAGCAGCTTGGGCAGGGATCAAAATTCACCCCTCCACTTT.